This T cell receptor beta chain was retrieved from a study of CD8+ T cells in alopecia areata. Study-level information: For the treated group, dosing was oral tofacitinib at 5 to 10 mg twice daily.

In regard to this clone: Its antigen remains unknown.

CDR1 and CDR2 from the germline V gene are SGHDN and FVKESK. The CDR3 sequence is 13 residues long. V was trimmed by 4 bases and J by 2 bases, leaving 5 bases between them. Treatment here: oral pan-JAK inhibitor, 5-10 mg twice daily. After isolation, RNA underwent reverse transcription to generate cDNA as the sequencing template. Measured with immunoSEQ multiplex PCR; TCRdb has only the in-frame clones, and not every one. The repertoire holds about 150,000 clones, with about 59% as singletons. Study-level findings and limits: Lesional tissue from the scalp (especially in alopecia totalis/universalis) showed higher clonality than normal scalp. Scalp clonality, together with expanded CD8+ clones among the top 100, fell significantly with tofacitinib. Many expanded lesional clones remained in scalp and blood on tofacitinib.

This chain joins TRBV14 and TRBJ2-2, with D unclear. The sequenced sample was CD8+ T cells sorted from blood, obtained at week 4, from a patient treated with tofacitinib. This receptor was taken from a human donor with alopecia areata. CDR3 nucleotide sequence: TGTGCCAGCAGCCTTACTAACACCGGGGAGCTGTTTTTT. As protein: CASSLTNTGELFF. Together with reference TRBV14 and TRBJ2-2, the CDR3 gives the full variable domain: EAGVTQFPSHSVIEKGQTVTLRCDPISGHDNLYWYRRVMGKEIKFLLHFVKESKQDESGMPNNRFLAERTGGTYSTLKVQPAELEDSGVYFCASSLTNTGELFFGEGSRLTVL.